This TCR beta chain was observed in a study of sequential checkpoint blockade in melanoma. Study context: Both treatment sequences were followed by maintenance nivolumab.

Treatment indicated: randomized to nivolumab then ipilimumab (arm A) or the reverse (arm B). Patients had received no earlier DNA-damaging chemotherapy. Trimming stripped 2 bases from V and 1 base from J, with 27 bases between. The length of the CDR3 is 21 residues. From germline, CDR1 is SGHVS and CDR2 FQNEAQ. The repertoire was sequenced with immunoSEQ multiplex PCR; TCRdb's copy has only in-frame clones and lacks some. The table has over 15,000 clones, around 65% seen once; the top ten hold 10% to 15%. This clonotype originated in a human donor with melanoma. Sequences were derived from CD8+ T cells sorted from blood (inferred from file names), sampled from a patient given nivolumab and ipilimumab in sequence. This chain connects TRBV7-8 to TRBJ2-1; D perhaps matches TRBD1 (6 bases). Written as DNA, the CDR3 is TGTGCCAGCAGCTTACTCCGGGACACCGGTTCCCATATTGTTTCCTACAATGAGCAGTTCTTC. Protein sequence: CASSLLRDTGSHIVSYNEQFF.